The rows below give T cell receptor beta chains drawn from one sample of a study of T cell responses to AZD1222 COVID-19 vaccine. Measured with immunoSEQ multiplex PCR; TCRdb has only the in-frame clones, and not every one. The sample has some 110,000 clones, 85% to 90% seen once. Sequencing used peripheral blood, obtained on day 0 of AZD1222 vaccination. The source is an adult in good health. Both conserved end residues are part of each CDR3. A D gene is named only where the DNA matches it firmly. Some rows mark clone size as missing; the rest say once, few, many or name a class of expanded clone.

D,size,V,J,DNA,CDR3
TRBD1,.,TRBV13,TRBJ1-6,TGTGCCAGCAGCTTAGGAGGGGGCTCACCCCTCCACTTT,CASSLGGGSPLHF
TRBD1,.,TRBV27,TRBJ2-1,TGTGCCAGCAGTCAAGACAGGGGTTCCTACAATGAGCAGTTCTTC,CASSQDRGSYNEQFF
.,.,TRBV4-2,TRBJ1-5,TGTGCCAGCAGCCAAGATGATCGGGAGCCCCAGCATTTT,CASSQDDREPQHF
.,few,TRBV24-1,TRBJ2-3,TGTGCCACCGGGCCCGGAAGCGCCCCAGATACGCAGTATTTT,CATGPGSAPDTQYF
.,.,TRBV9,TRBJ1-4,TGTGCCAGCAGCGAGGGGGGTGGGAGTAATGAAAAACTGTTTTTT,CASSEGGGSNEKLFF
.,.,TRBV27,TRBJ1-5,TGTGCCAGCAGTTTGGAGCCCCCTACCGTCGGGGGTTTCAATCAGCCCCAGCATTTT,CASSLEPPTVGGFNQPQHF
TRBD2,.,TRBV28,TRBJ2-7,TGTGCCAGCAGTTTACTCCAAGGTAGCGGGAGAGCGCGTGAGCAGTACTTC,CASSLLQGSGRAREQYF
.,many,TRBV6-4,TRBJ2-1,TGTGCCAGCAGTGAGGGCACGACGGGTGAGCAGTTCTTC,CASSEGTTGEQFF
TRBD1,.,TRBV11-2,TRBJ2-5,TGTGCCAGCAGCCGACAGGGCTGGGAGACCCAGTACTTC,CASSRQGWETQYF
.,.,TRBV7-3,TRBJ1-1,TGTGCCAGCAGCTTAGCAGGGCCGGGGACTGAAGCTTTCTTT,CASSLAGPGTEAFF
.,.,TRBV6-5,TRBJ2-3,TGTGCCAGCGGGGGGTTCAGCACAGATACGCAGTATTTT,CASGGFSTDTQYF
TRBD1,.,TRBV6-5,TRBJ2-2,TGTGCCAGCAGATTACAGGGGGTAGGCGGGGAGCTGTTTTTT,CASRLQGVGGELFF
.,once,TRBV5-4,TRBJ2-3,TGTGCCAGCAGCCTACAACATTGGGTTGCTAGCACAGATACGCAGTATTTT,CASSLQHWVASTDTQYF
.,.,TRBV18,TRBJ1-6,TGTGCCAGCTCACACGGGGGGGCGGAAGGATCACCCCTCCACTTT,CASSHGGAEGSPLHF
.,.,TRBV5-8,TRBJ1-1,TGTGCCAGCAGCGCACCGGGTGGTGAAGCTTTCTTT,CASSAPGGEAFF
.,.,TRBV9,TRBJ2-1,TGTGCCAGCAGCCCTCAGACAGATACGGGTGAGCAGTTCTTC,CASSPQTDTGEQFF
.,.,TRBV7-9,TRBJ1-1,TGTGCCAGCACTCACAGGGTTAGCACTGAAGCTTTCTTT,CASTHRVSTEAFF
.,.,TRBV5-6,TRBJ1-5,TGTGCCAGCAGCCGGGACGGCTATCAGCCCCAGCATTTT,CASSRDGYQPQHF
.,.,TRBV6-5,TRBJ2-7,TGTGCCAGTCGGGACTGGACCTACGAGCAGTACTTC,CASRDWTYEQYF
.,once,TRBV24-1,TRBJ2-1,TGTGCCACCAGTGATGAAGCCGCTTACTCCTACAATGAGCAGTTCTTC,CATSDEAAYSYNEQFF
.,.,TRBV10-2,TRBJ1-5,TGCGCCAGCAGTAGTTTTTTCAATCAGCCCCAGCATTTT,CASSSFFNQPQHF
.,.,TRBV6-5,TRBJ1-1,TGTGCCAGCGAGGGGCCGCAATACGGTGAAGCTTTCTTT,CASEGPQYGEAFF
.,.,TRBV20-1,TRBJ2-1,TGCAGTGCTAGAGACCCAAATGAGCAGTTCTTC,CSARDPNEQFF
.,.,TRBV11-3,TRBJ2-5,TGTGCCAGCAGCCTCACTCGGTTGGGGGGTCAGGAGACCCAGTACTTC,CASSLTRLGGQETQYF
TRBD2,.,TRBV19,TRBJ2-1,TGTGCCAGTAGTATAACGGAGAGCGGGAGGGCCGGAAATGAGCAGTTCTTC,CASSITESGRAGNEQFF
.,.,TRBV2,TRBJ2-5,TGTGCCAGCCAAAAAGGGGGGCTGACACAAGAGACCCAGTACTTC,CASQKGGLTQETQYF
.,.,TRBV2,TRBJ1-1,TGTGCCAGCAGTTACCACACCGCTGAAGCTTTCTTT,CASSYHTAEAFF
.,.,TRBV19,TRBJ1-1,TGTGCCAGTAGTTATGGCAGTAACACTGAAGCTTTCTTT,CASSYGSNTEAFF
.,.,TRBV19,TRBJ1-6,TGTGCGTCTGGAGCACTCGACACGATAAATTCACCCCTCCACTTT,CASGALDTINSPLHF
.,once,TRBV2,TRBJ1-2,TGTGCCACCGTTTCGACTGGGGATGGCTACACCTTC,CATVSTGDGYTF
TRBD1,.,TRBV3-1/TRBV3-2,TRBJ1-6,TGTGCCAGCAGGGTAGGAACAGGGGGTACGAATTCACCCCTCCACTTT,CASRVGTGGTNSPLHF
.,.,TRBV27,TRBJ2-7,TGTGCCAGCAGTGCAGCCTCGGGACTGATTTTCCCCTACGAGCAGTACTTC,CASSAASGLIFPYEQYF
.,.,TRBV20-1,TRBJ2-7,TGCAGTGCTAGTTTTGAGCAGTACTTC,CSASFEQYF
.,.,TRBV12-3/TRBV12-4,TRBJ2-5,TGTGCCAGCACCCGTAATCGCGAGACCCAGTACTTC,CASTRNRETQYF
.,.,TRBV7-6,TRBJ1-4,TGTGCCAGCAGCTTAGCGCGGGGTCGGGGAGAAAAACTGTTTTTT,CASSLARGRGEKLFF
.,.,TRBV6-2/TRBV6-3,TRBJ1-5,TGTGCCAGCAGTTACCGGGGGGATCAGCCCCAGCATTTT,CASSYRGDQPQHF
.,.,TRBV7-9,TRBJ1-3,TGTGCCAGCAGCCGGGGGGGAAACACCATATATTTT,CASSRGGNTIYF
.,.,TRBV18,TRBJ1-3,TGTGCCAGCTCACCACTTAGGACAGTTGGCTCTGGAAACACCATATATTTT,CASSPLRTVGSGNTIYF
.,.,TRBV27,TRBJ1-5,TGTGCCAGCAGTGTACAGGGTGTTGGTCAGCCCCAGCATTTT,CASSVQGVGQPQHF
.,.,TRBV27,TRBJ2-1,TGTGCCAGCAGTTTAGCCAACAGGGTCTTCGACAATGAGCAGTTCTTC,CASSLANRVFDNEQFF
.,.,TRBV9,TRBJ2-2,TGTGCCAGCAGCGTAGGTGGGCTTAGCACCGGGGAGCTGTTTTTT,CASSVGGLSTGELFF
.,.,TRBV5-1,TRBJ1-1,TGCGCCAGCAGCTTCCAGAGTATTAACACTGAAGCTTTCTTT,CASSFQSINTEAFF
.,once,TRBV15,TRBJ2-7,TGTGCCACCAGCGCCGGGCAGGTCACCGAGCAGTACTTC,CATSAGQVTEQYF
.,.,TRBV3-1/TRBV3-2,TRBJ2-5,TGTGCCAGCAGCCAAGTTCTTAAAGAGACCCAGTACTTC,CASSQVLKETQYF
.,.,TRBV18,TRBJ2-1,TGTGCCAGCTCACCTTCAAAGGGCAATGAGCAGTTCTTC,CASSPSKGNEQFF
.,.,TRBV7-2,TRBJ2-7,TGTGCCAGCAGCTTAGGGCGGGGCAACTACGAGCAGTACTTC,CASSLGRGNYEQYF
TRBD2,.,TRBV27,TRBJ2-4,TGTGCCAGCAGTTTAACGACGGGGGGAAACATTCAGTACTTC,CASSLTTGGNIQYF
TRBD1,once,TRBV7-2,TRBJ2-2,TGTGCCAGCAGCGAGACAGGGGGCGCGAACACCGGGGAGCTGTTTTTT,CASSETGGANTGELFF
.,.,TRBV28,TRBJ2-7,TGTGCCAGCAGTTTACAGGGCTCCCCTACTTACGAGCAGTACTTC,CASSLQGSPTYEQYF
.,.,TRBV2,TRBJ1-1,TGTGCCAGTACTAGGACAGTCTCTGAAGCTTTCTTT,CASTRTVSEAFF
TRBD1,few,TRBV27,TRBJ1-3,TGTGCCAGCAGTTTCTTGGGACAGGGAAGAAACACCATATATTTT,CASSFLGQGRNTIYF
.,once,TRBV7-8,TRBJ2-1,TGTGCCAGCAGCCCCAGGGACGGTTCCTACAATGAGCAGTTCTTC,CASSPRDGSYNEQFF
TRBD2,.,TRBV6-6,TRBJ2-5,TGTGCCAGCAGTCCGGGGACTAGCGGGAGTGAGACCCAGTACTTC,CASSPGTSGSETQYF
.,once,TRBV28,TRBJ2-2,TGTGCCAGCAGTTTATCATGGGACACCGGGGAGCTGTTTTTT,CASSLSWDTGELFF